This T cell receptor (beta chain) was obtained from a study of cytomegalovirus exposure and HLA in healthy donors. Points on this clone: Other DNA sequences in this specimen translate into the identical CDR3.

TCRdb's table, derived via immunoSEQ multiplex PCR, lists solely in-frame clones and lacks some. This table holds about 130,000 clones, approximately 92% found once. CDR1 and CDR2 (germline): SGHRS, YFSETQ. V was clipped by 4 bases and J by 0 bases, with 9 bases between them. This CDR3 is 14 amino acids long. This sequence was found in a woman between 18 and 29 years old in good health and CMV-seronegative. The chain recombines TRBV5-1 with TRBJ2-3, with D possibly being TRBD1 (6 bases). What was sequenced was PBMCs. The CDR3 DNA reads TGCGCCAGCAGCCTAGGACAGAGCACAGATACGCAGTATTTT. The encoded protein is CASSLGQSTDTQYF.